This T cell receptor beta chain derives from a study of molecular identifiers for immune sequencing clone quantification. Study-wide findings and caveats: Clones that exceeded 20 RNA copies held over 99% of effector molecules, yet under 1% in naive cells.

Listed TCR primers and previously described methods were used for bulk TCR libraries. TCRdb reprocessed the PCR reads with MiXCR, giving one entry per CDR3 protein. The data hold about 640,000 distinct CDR3 sequences, with roughly 21% observed a single time. With 3 bases removed from V and 3 bases from J, the gap between germline ends came to 11 bases. The CDR3 runs 15 residues. Germline V gives CDR1 KGHDR, CDR2 SFDVKD. Naive CD8 T cells were sorted as CD8+CD4-CCR7+CD45RA+. Note on this clonotype: No antigen is known for it.

The clonotype was recovered from a human donor in good health. Some libraries in this study had Jurkat cell RNA spiked in. This chain uses TRBV24-1 with TRBJ2-1; TRBD2 might be the D (6 bases). The sample consisted of naive CD8+ T cells from blood, with Jurkat cell RNA spiked in. Subset indicated: FACS-sorted CD8+CD4-CCR7+CD45RA+ naive T cells. CDR3 residues: CATSDPGLNYNEQFF. In DNA, the CDR3 is TGTGCCACCAGTGATCCGGGACTCAACTACAATGAGCAGTTCTTC.